Shown below are 32 T cell receptor beta chains from a single sample sequenced in a study of blood T cells in healthy people across ages. Through a sample-barcoded 5' primer and a J-beta primer mix, a second PCR was run for about 6 to 11 cycles. TCRdb used MiXCR to reprocess the 5' RACE reads, holding one entry per CDR3 protein. The sample includes about 1.6 million distinct CDR3 sequences, roughly 30% of them seen just once. The sequenced material came from blood. The origin of the receptors is a woman in her 30s in good health.

In this sample, this clonotype turned up many times. This chain's CDR3 is CSVVGIKDTYEQYF. DNA of the CDR3: TGCAGCGTTGTAGGGATTAAGGACACCTACGAGCAGTACTTC. This chain joins TRBV29-1 and TRBJ2-7; possibly TRBD1 for D (5 bases). Trimming removed 4 bases at V and 2 bases at J, with 15 bases between. CDR1 and CDR2 (germline): SQVTM, ANQGSEA. The CDR3 totals 14 residues.

The rearrangement links TRBV20-1 to TRBJ2-4; 8 nucleotides match TRBD1. The J call may be mistaken, given a closer DNA end match to TRBJ2-5. CDR3 length: 14 amino acids. Germline V CDR1 and CDR2: DFQATT, SNEGSKA (reference sequence). CDR3 loop: CSARDRRFQETQYF. Here the CDR3 DNA reads TGCAGTGCAAGGGACAGGAGGTTCCAAGAGACCCAGTACTTC.

The V and J genes are TRBV5-1 and TRBJ2-5, with D possibly being TRBD1 (7 bases). V was clipped by 4 bases and J by 4 bases, with 17 bases between them. The CDR3 consists of 15 residues. Germline lookup yields CDR1 SGHRS and CDR2 YFSETQ. The CDR3 reads CASSPPNRGGETQYF. The CDR3 DNA sequence: TGCGCCAGCAGCCCTCCCAACAGGGGAGGAGAGACCCAGTACTTC.

This clonotype came up a few times. The V gene is TRBV12-3 or TRBV12-4, the J gene TRBJ2-1; D is undetermined. V dropped 8 bases and J dropped 4 bases, with 24 bases sitting between them. The CDR3 length is 17 residues. Here the CDR3 reads CASPNGSGRPSYNEQFF. The CDR3, as DNA: TGTGCCAGCCCCAATGGGTCCGGGCGGCCATCATACAATGAGCAGTTCTTC.

The rearrangement joins TRBV7-7 to TRBJ2-1, with 8 bases fitting TRBD1. The CDR3 totals 13 residues. Germline-derived CDR1 and CDR2 are SSHAT and FNYEAQ (reference sequence). V shed 4 bases and J 13 bases; nucleotides not matched to a gene: 9. CDR3 coding DNA: TGTGCCAGCAGCTCGGACAGGGATTCGCCCCAGTTCTTC. This encodes CASSSDRDSPQFF.

The J gene is TRBJ1-5, the V gene TRBV5-1, with no clear D. Germline CDR1 reads SGHRS; CDR2 reads YFSETQ. V lost 5 bases, J lost 5 bases, and 11 bases lay in between. CDR3 size: 13 residues. DNA for the CDR3: TGCGCCAGCAGTATAAATGGGGATCAGCCCCAGCATTTT. Its protein is CASSINGDQPQHF.

This chain joins TRBV30 and TRBJ2-3, with D unclear. CDR3 length equals 10 residues. Per germline, CDR1 GTSNPN and CDR2 SVGIG (reference sequence). Trimming removed 5 bases from V and 8 bases from J, with 8 bases in between. The CDR3 spells CAWESATQYF. The CDR3 DNA is TGTGCCTGGGAATCGGCTACGCAGTATTTT.

The J gene is TRBJ2-3, the V gene TRBV20-1; TRBD2 matches 12 bases. V was pared by 6 bases and J by 5 bases, with 9 bases of the junction left unmatched. There are 15 residues in the CDR3. Germline CDR1 DFQATT, CDR2 SNEGSKA (reference sequence). CDR3 nucleotides: TGCAGTGCCCCCTCTAGCGGGGGGGCTGGAGATACGCAGTATTTT. Protein sequence: CSAPSSGGAGDTQYF.

The chain combines TRBV6-1 with TRBJ2-1; 9 bases agree with TRBD2. The CDR3 is made up of 17 amino acids. Germline V lookup: CDR1 MNHNS, CDR2 SASEGT. V dropped 5 bases and J dropped 4; count of bases not matched to a gene: 12. The CDR3 coding sequence is TGTGCCAGCAGTCCTCGGGGTAGCGGGAGTAGTTACAATGAGCAGTTCTTC. The encoded protein is CASSPRGSGSSYNEQFF.

The CDR3 sequence is CASSLIGQALSEQFF. The CDR3 nucleotides read TGTGCCAGCAGCCTGATCGGACAGGCCCTGAGTGAGCAGTTCTTC. The rearrangement uses TRBV3-1 and TRBJ2-1; 7 positions agree with TRBD1. The junction had 12 bases not matched to a gene; V was cut back by 4 bases and J by 9 bases. This CDR3 comprises 15 residues. CDR1 is LGHDT and CDR2 is YNNKEL in the germline V gene (reference sequence).

A few counts support this clonotype. V and J are TRBV28 and TRBJ2-3; no clear D gene. The CDR3 totals 16 residues. V was cut by 2 bases and J by 2 bases, with 14 bases left in between. CDR1 and CDR2 from the germline V gene are MDHEN and SYDVKM. CDR3 amino acids: CASSLSGNRITDTQYF. The CDR3 coding sequence is TGTGCCAGCAGTTTAAGTGGGAACCGAATCACAGATACGCAGTATTTT.

CDR3: CASSLYYGGRASNTQYF. CDR3 nucleotide sequence: TGTGCCAGCAGTTTATATTACGGCGGGAGGGCCTCGAATACGCAGTATTTT. The V gene is TRBV27, the J gene TRBJ2-3; TRBD2 aligns across 9 bases. CDR1 and CDR2 from the germline V gene are MNHEY and SMNVEV (reference sequence). The CDR3 has 17 residues. Trimming removed 1 base from V and 7 bases from J; junction bases left unmatched: 12.

This chain uses TRBV19 with TRBJ2-7; D is undetermined. Germline assignment: CDR1 LNHDA and CDR2 SQIVND (reference sequence). V shed 5 bases and J shed 0 bases, with 8 bases lying between them. The CDR3 totals 13 residues. The CDR3 bases are TGTGCCAGTAGTTGGTCGAGCTCCTACGAGCAGTACTTC. It translates to CASSWSSSYEQYF.

The gene calls are TRBV20-1 and TRBJ2-7; D remains unclear. Trimming removed 0 bases from V and 5 bases from J, with 11 bases in between. CDR1 DFQATT and CDR2 SNEGSKA come from the germline V gene (reference sequence). The CDR3 is made up of 13 amino acids. This chain's CDR3 is CSARDPGFNEQYF. The DNA for the CDR3 is TGCAGTGCTAGAGATCCTGGGTTCAACGAGCAGTACTTC.

This clonotype appeared a few times. The chain employs TRBV20-1 and TRBJ1-2; possibly TRBD1 for D (6 bases). The CDR3 has 14 amino acids. V lost 7 bases and J 2 bases, leaving 17 bases between the germline ends. The germline gives CDR1 DFQATT, CDR2 SNEGSKA (reference sequence). In nucleotides, the CDR3 is TGCAGTGTTCGTAGGACAGACGTAAACTATGGCTACACCTTC. Protein product: CSVRRTDVNYGYTF.

The chain uses TRBV28 and TRBJ2-7; possibly TRBD2 for D (6 bases). In germline, CDR1 is MDHEN, CDR2 SYDVKM. CDR3 length: 13 residues. Trimming left V 5 bases short and J 6 bases short, with 14 bases between. CDR3 amino acids: CASSPAGGFEQYF. DNA of the CDR3: TGTGCCAGCAGTCCCGCTGGGGGGTTCGAGCAGTACTTC.

The V and J genes are TRBV3-1 and TRBJ2-4; D is uncertain. The CDR3 consists of 15 residues. Deletions cut 0 bases from V and 0 bases from J, with 6 bases between. Germline loops: CDR1 LGHDT, CDR2 YNNKEL (reference sequence). CDR3 sequence (DNA): TGTGCCAGCAGCCAAGATAATGGAGCCAAAAACATTCAGTACTTC. The encoded protein is CASSQDNGAKNIQYF.

This clonotype has more than one count but fewer than ten. The J gene is TRBJ1-1, the V gene TRBV7-9; 8 bases line up with TRBD1. CDR1 SEHNR and CDR2 FQNEAQ come from the germline V gene (reference sequence). After removal of 5 bases from V and 7 bases from J, the junction contained 6 bases not matched to a gene. The CDR3 runs to 13 residues. As DNA, the CDR3 is TGTGCCAGCAGCCCGAGACAGGGGTTTGAAGCTTTCTTT. Translated: CASSPRQGFEAFF.

This clonotype has only a few counts. The gene calls are TRBV5-1 and TRBJ2-1; 10 bases are a match to TRBD2. V was pared by 4 bases and J by 4 bases, with 8 bases of the junction left unmatched. Germline V gene data show CDR1 as SGHRS and CDR2 as YFSETQ. The CDR3 has 16 amino acids. This CDR3 reads CASSGGPGLAYNEQFF. The CDR3 DNA reads as TGCGCCAGCAGCGGGGGGCCGGGACTAGCGTACAATGAGCAGTTCTTC.

The rearrangement uses TRBV20-1 and TRBJ2-5; tentative D call: TRBD2 (5 bases). This CDR3 comprises 14 residues. The V end was cut by 3 bases, the J end by 5 bases, with 16 bases between. Germline V lookup: CDR1 DFQATT, CDR2 SNEGSKA (reference sequence). As DNA, the CDR3 is TGCAGTGCTAGGACTCCCAAGCGAGGGGAGACCCAGTACTTC. It encodes CSARTPKRGETQYF.

The V call is TRBV20-1, the J call TRBJ2-3; possibly TRBD1 or TRBD2 for D (5 bases each). This CDR3 is 14 amino acids long. The V end lost 2 bases, the J end lost 5 bases, and 14 bases lay between the germline ends. Germline V CDR1 and CDR2: DFQATT, SNEGSKA (reference sequence). The CDR3 here is CSARNPKRGDTQYF. Written as DNA, the CDR3 is TGCAGTGCTAGAAACCCAAAGAGGGGAGATACGCAGTATTTT.

The chain combines TRBV7-9 with TRBJ2-5; 8 bases are shared with TRBD2. Per the germline V gene, CDR1 is SEHNR and CDR2 is FQNEAQ (reference sequence). CDR3 length: 13 amino acids. V dropped 7 bases and J dropped 9; count of bases not matched to a gene: 10. DNA for the CDR3: TGTGCCAGCACCCAACCCGGGGGGGAGGCCCAGTACTTC. As protein: CASTQPGGEAQYF. The whole variable domain, remainder taken from reference TRBV7-9 and TRBJ2-5, is DTGVSQNPRHKITKRGQNVTFRCDPISEHNRLYWYRQTLGQGPEFLTYFQNEAQLEKSRLLSDRFSAERPKGSFSTLEIQRTEQGDSAMYLCASTQPGGEAQYFGPGTRLLVL.

The V gene is TRBV4-1, the J gene TRBJ2-6; 12 nucleotides agree with TRBD2. Trimming cost V 6 bases and J 0 bases; bases outside gene matches: 9. Germline V gene sequence: CDR1 MGHRA, CDR2 YSYEKL. The CDR3 has 19 residues. CDR3 DNA: TGCGCCAGCAGGCCCCTGGGACTAGCGGGTAACTCTGGGGCCAACGTCCTGACTTTC. Protein product: CASRPLGLAGNSGANVLTF.

As to this clonotype: Mismatch with germline at one junction end may stem from a read error. The chain links TRBV27 to TRBJ2-3, with 11 bases lining up with TRBD2. The CDR3 is 18 residues long. CDR1 and CDR2 (germline): MNHEY, SMNVEV (reference sequence). The CDR3: CASSFRRLAGTSTDAQYF. CDR3 DNA: TGTGCCAGCAGTTTTCGCCGACTAGCGGGGACTAGCACAGATGCGCAGTATTTT.

A few counts support this clonotype. The rearrangement uses TRBV25-1 and TRBJ2-1; D unresolved. Germline V gene data show CDR1 as MGHDK and CDR2 as SYGVNS. The CDR3 contains 14 residues. Trimming stripped 3 bases from V and 6 bases from J, with 12 bases between. The CDR3 DNA reads as TGTGCCAGCAGTGAGCGAATGGCAGGCAATGAGCAGTTCTTC. Encoded protein: CASSERMAGNEQFF.

This sequence joins TRBV12-3 or TRBV12-4 and TRBJ1-5; D is unresolved. This CDR3 has 14 residues. Trimming shortened V by 6 bases and J by 7 bases, and 16 bases separated the two germline ends. The CDR3, as DNA: TGTGCCAGCAGGAACGGGCCGGCCGGGCAGCCCCAGCATTTT. Encoded protein: CASRNGPAGQPQHF.

This clonotype was seen more than once but under ten times. The chain combines TRBV20-1 with TRBJ2-5; D not resolved. Trimming cost V 5 bases and J 1 base, with 8 bases left between them. The germline CDR1 and CDR2 sequences are DFQATT and SNEGSKA (reference sequence). The CDR3 loop spans 12 amino acids. The CDR3 region has the DNA TGCAGTGCTTTGGTAGTCCAAGAGACCCAGTACTTC. Protein: CSALVVQETQYF.

This chain uses TRBV27 with TRBJ2-7; D unresolved. The V end lost 4 bases, the J end lost 0 bases, and 16 bases lay between the germline ends. The CDR3 sequence is 16 residues long. Germline V gene lookup returns CDR1 MNHEY and CDR2 SMNVEV (reference sequence). The CDR3 loop reads CASSSGAWVSSYEQYF. In DNA form, the CDR3 reads TGTGCCAGCAGTTCCGGAGCGTGGGTAAGCTCCTACGAGCAGTACTTC.

As DNA, the CDR3 is TGTGCCAGCAGTGAAGCTTGGACAGGGGGCGATCAGCCCCAGCATTTT. It translates to CASSEAWTGGDQPQHF. The chain has TRBV6-1 and TRBJ1-5, with 11 bases fitting TRBD1. This CDR3 is 16 amino acids long. Germline-derived CDR1 and CDR2 are MNHNS and SASEGT. With 0 bases clipped from V and 5 bases from J, the junction kept 3 bases outside the gene matches.

On this clonotype: This may be a read error: a much more frequent sequence differs by one nucleotide. The chain employs TRBV29-1 and TRBJ2-7; 11 bases fit TRBD1. The CDR3 has 16 residues. Germline loops: CDR1 SQVTM, CDR2 ANQGSEA. V was clipped by 6 bases and J by 4 bases; unmatched bases: 14. CDR3 sequence: CSVASPAGTGGYEQYF. The CDR3 coding sequence is TGCAGCGTCGCCTCGCCCGCCGGGACAGGGGGTTACGAGCAGTACTTC.

The rearrangement links TRBV11-1 to TRBJ1-2, with 8 nucleotides matching TRBD1. Trimming removed 0 bases from V and 8 bases from J; junction bases left unmatched: 2. CDR1 is SGHAT and CDR2 is FQDESV in the germline V gene (reference sequence). This CDR3 comprises 13 residues. The DNA for the CDR3 is TGTGCCAGCAGCTTAGCCGGACAGGGCGGCTACACCTTC. Residues: CASSLAGQGGYTF.

This chain joins TRBV20-1 and TRBJ1-1; 7 bases match TRBD1. The CDR3 runs 12 residues. Per the germline V gene, CDR1 is DFQATT and CDR2 is SNEGSKA (reference sequence). Unmatched junction bases numbered 7, after V lost 3 bases and J lost 9 bases. The CDR3 is CSASGGGQKAFF. The CDR3 DNA reads as TGCAGTGCTAGTGGAGGGGGCCAGAAAGCTTTCTTT.